This paragraph covers one T cell receptor (beta chain) sequence. Its antigen remains unknown. This entry comes from a study of radiotherapy plus CTLA-4 blockade in lung cancer. Study context: Disease control was seen in 31% of patients, objective responses in roughly 19%. Study-wide findings and caveats: TCR clones from tumors expanded in blood after radiotherapy plus ipilimumab. Alongside interferon-beta, early blood T cell clone dynamics were reportedly the best predictor of response.

The germline CDR1 and CDR2 sequences are SSHAT and FNYEAQ (reference sequence). The CDR3 length is 16 residues. Losses at the gene ends were 6 bases for V and 0 bases for J; bases not matched to a gene: 7. In chemo-refractory metastatic non-small-cell lung cancer, patients got ipilimumab CTLA-4 blockade together with focal radiation. Here immunoSEQ multiplex PCR was the method, and the copy in TCRdb shows in-frame clones only, minus some. Among about 38,000 clones, over 70% were seen once, and the ten largest hold less than 9%. The source of this sequence is a human donor with non-small cell lung cancer who had stable disease on radiotherapy plus ipilimumab. V usage is TRBV7-7 and J usage is TRBJ1-5; TRBD1 matches 8 bases. Sequencing was performed on peripheral blood, taken from a patient treated with radiotherapy plus ipilimumab. In DNA form, the CDR3 reads TGTGCCAGCAGGGACAGGGATTTTTATAGCAATCAGCCCCAGCATTTT. This codes for CASRDRDFYSNQPQHF.